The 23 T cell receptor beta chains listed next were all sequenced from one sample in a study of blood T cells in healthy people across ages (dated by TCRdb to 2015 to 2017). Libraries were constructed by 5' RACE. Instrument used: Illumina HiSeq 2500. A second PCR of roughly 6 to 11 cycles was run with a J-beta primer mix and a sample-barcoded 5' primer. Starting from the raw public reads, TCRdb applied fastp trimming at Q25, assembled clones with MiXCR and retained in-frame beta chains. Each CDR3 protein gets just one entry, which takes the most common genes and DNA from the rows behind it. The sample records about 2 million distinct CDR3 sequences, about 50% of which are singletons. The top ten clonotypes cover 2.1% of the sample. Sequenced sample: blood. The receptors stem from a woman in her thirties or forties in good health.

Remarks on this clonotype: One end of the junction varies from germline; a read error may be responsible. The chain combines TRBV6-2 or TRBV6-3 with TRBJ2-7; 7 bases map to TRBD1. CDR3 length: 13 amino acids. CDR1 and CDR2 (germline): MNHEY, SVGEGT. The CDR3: CANSPQGSNEQYF. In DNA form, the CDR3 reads TGTGCCAACAGTCCACAGGGGAGCAACGAGCAGTACTTC.

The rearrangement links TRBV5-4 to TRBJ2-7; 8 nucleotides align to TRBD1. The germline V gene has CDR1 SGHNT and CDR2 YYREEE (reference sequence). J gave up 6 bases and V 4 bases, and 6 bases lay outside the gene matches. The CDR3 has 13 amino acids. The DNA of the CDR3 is TGTGCCAGCAGCGCCGACAGGGGAACCGAGCAGTACTTC. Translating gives CASSADRGTEQYF.

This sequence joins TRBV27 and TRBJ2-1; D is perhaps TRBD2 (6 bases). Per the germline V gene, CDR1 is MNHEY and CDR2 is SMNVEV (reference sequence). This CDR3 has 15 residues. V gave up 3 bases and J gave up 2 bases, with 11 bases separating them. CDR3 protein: CASSLTGDTYNEQFF. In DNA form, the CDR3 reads TGTGCCAGCAGTTTGACGGGAGATACCTACAATGAGCAGTTCTTC.

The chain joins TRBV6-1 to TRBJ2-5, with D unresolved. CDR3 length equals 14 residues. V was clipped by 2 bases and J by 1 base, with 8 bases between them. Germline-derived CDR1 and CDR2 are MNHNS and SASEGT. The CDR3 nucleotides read TGTGCCAGCAGTGAACTTCGAATCCAAGAGACCCAGTACTTC. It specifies CASSELRIQETQYF.

The CDR3 loop is CSAREQPRLVNEQYF. Written as DNA, the CDR3 is TGCAGTGCTAGAGAACAGCCACGACTAGTCAATGAGCAGTACTTC. The chain links TRBV20-1 to TRBJ2-5; a possible D gene is TRBD2 (6 bases). V shed 0 bases and J shed 11 bases, with 22 bases lying between them. The V gene's germline CDR1 is DFQATT and CDR2 SNEGSKA (reference sequence). This CDR3 spans 15 amino acids.

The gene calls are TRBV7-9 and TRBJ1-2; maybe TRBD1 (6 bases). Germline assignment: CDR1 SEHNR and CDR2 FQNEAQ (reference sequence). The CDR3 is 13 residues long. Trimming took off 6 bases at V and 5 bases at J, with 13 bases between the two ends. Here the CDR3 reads CASRADRLYGYTF. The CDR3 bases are TGTGCCAGCAGGGCCGACAGGTTATATGGCTACACCTTC.

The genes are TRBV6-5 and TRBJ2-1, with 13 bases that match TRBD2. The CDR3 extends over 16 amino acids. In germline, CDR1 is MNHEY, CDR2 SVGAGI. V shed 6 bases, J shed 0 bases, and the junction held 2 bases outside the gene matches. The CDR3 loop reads CASRGLAGTSYNEQFF. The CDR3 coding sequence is TGTGCCAGCAGGGGACTAGCGGGGACCTCCTACAATGAGCAGTTCTTC.

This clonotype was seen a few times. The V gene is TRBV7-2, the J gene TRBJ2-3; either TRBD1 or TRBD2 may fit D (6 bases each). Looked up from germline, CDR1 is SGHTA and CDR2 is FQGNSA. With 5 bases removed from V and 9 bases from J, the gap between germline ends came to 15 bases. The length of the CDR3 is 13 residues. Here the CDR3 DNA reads TGTGCCAGCAGCCCCCCGGAGGGGACAACGCAGTATTTT. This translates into CASSPPEGTTQYF.

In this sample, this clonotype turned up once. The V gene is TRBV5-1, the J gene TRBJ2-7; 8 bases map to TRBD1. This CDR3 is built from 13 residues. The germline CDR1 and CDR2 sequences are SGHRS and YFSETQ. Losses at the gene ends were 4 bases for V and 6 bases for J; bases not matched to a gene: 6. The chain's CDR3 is CASSSRTGPEQYF. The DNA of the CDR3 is TGCGCCAGCAGCAGTAGGACAGGGCCCGAGCAGTACTTC.

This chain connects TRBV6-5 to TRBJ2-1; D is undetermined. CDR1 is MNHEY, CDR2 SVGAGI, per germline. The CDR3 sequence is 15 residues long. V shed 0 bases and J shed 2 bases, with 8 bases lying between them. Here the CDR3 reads CASSYSTDPYNEQFF. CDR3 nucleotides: TGTGCCAGCAGTTACTCCACGGACCCCTACAATGAGCAGTTCTTC.

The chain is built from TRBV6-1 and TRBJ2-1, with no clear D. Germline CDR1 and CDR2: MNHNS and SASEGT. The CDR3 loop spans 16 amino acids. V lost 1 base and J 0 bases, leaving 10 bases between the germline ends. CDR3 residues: CASSEVGSSSYNEQFF. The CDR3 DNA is TGTGCCAGCAGTGAAGTGGGCTCGAGCTCCTACAATGAGCAGTTCTTC.

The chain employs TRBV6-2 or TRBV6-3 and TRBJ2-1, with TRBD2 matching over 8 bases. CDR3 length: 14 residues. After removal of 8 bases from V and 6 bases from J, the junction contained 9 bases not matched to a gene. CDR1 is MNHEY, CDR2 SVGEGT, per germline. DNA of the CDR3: TGTGCCAGCTTAACGGGGGGGATTCTCAATGAGCAGTTCTTC. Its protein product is CASLTGGILNEQFF.

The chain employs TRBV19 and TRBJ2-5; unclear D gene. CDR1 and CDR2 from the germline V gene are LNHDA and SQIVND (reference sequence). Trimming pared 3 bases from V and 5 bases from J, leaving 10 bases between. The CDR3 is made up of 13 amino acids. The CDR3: CASSMNGGETQYF. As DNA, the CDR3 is TGTGCCAGTAGTATGAACGGTGGGGAGACCCAGTACTTC.

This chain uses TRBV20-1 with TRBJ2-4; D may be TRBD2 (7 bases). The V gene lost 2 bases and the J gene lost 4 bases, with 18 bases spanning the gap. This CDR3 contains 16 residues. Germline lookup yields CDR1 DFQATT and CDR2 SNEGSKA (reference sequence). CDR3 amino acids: CSARPLNREGKNIQYF. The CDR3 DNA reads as TGCAGTGCTAGACCCCTTAACAGGGAGGGGAAAAACATTCAGTACTTC.

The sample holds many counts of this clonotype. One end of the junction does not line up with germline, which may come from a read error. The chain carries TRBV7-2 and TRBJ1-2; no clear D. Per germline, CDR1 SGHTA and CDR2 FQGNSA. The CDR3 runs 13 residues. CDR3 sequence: CASSLGVNYGYTF. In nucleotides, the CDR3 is TGTGCCAGCAGTTTAGGAGTTAACTATGGCTACACCTTC.

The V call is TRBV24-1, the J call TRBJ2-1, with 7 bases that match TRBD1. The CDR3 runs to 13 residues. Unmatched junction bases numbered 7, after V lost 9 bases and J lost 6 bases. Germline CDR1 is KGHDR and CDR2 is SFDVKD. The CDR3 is CATARTGVNEQFF. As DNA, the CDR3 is TGTGCCACCGCGAGAACAGGGGTCAATGAGCAGTTCTTC.

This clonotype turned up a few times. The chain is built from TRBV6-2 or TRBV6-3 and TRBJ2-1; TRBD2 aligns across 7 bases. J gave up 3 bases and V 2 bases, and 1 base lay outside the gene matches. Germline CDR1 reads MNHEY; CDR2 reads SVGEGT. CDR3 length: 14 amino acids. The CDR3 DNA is TGTGCCAGCAGTTACCGGGACTACTACAATGAGCAGTTCTTC. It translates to CASSYRDYYNEQFF.

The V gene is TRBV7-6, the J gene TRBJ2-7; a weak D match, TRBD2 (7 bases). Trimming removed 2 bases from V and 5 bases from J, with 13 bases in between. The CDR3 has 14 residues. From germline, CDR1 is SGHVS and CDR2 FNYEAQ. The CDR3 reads CASSLREGGHEQYF. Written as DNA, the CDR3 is TGTGCCAGCAGCTTAAGGGAGGGGGGCCACGAGCAGTACTTC.

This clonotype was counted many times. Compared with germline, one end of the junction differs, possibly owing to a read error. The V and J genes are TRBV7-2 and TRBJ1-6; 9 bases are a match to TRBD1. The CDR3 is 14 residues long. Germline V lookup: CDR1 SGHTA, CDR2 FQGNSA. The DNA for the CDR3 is TGCGCCAGCAGTTTACAGGGGGCGAATTCACCCCTCCACTTT. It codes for CASSLQGANSPLHF.

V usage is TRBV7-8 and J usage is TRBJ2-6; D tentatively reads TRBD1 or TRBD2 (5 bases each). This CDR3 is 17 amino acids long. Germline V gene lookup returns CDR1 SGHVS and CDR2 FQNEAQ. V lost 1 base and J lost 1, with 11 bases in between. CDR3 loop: CASSLGGTQSGANVLTF. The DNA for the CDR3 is TGTGCCAGCAGCTTAGGAGGGACCCAATCTGGGGCCAACGTCCTGACTTTC.

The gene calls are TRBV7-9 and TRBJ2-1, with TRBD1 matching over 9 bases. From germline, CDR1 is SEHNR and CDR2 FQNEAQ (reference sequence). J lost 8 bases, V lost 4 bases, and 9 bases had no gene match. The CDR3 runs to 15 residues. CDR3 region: CASSSAGTGLYEQFF. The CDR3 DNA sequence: TGTGCCAGCAGCTCGGCCGGGACAGGGCTCTATGAGCAGTTCTTC.

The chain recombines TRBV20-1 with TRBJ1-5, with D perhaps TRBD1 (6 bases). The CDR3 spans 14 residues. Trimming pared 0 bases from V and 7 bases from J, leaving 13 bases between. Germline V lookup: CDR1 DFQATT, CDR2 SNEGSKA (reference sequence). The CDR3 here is CSAREVRGHQPQHF. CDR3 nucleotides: TGCAGTGCTAGAGAGGTCAGGGGTCACCAGCCCCAGCATTTT.

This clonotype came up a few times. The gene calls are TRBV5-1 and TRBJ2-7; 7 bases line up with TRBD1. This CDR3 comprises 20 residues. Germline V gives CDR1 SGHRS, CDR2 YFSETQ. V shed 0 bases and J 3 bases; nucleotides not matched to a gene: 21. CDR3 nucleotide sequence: TGCGCCAGCAGCTTGGTTACAGGGGTGTCTCCGACCTTAGGTCTCTACGAGCAGTACTTC. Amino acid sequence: CASSLVTGVSPTLGLYEQYF. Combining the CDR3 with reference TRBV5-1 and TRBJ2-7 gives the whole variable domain KAGVTQTPRYLIKTRGQQVTLSCSPISGHRSVSWYQQTPGQGLQFLFEYFSETQRNKGNFPGRFSGRQFSNSRSEMNVSTLELGDSALYLCASSLVTGVSPTLGLYEQYFGPGTRLTVT.